The rows below give T cell receptor beta chains drawn from one sample of a study of blood T cell repertoires in COVID-19. Repertoires were generated with immunoSEQ multiplex PCR, while TCRdb's copy carries only in-frame clones and drops some. The sample has more than 65,000 clones; about four fifths are singletons. The specimen was peripheral blood. The receptors were gathered from a human donor in a cohort sampled during active COVID-19. The CDR3 runs from the conserved cysteine through the conserved F or W. The D gene is left open where the match is weak. A clone size is listed for some rows: how often the clone was seen (once, few, many), or a class if it is expanded.

d_gene,v_gene,abundance,j_gene,CDR3aa,CDR3nt
TRBD1,TRBV5-4,-,TRBJ2-1,CASSLVPTGGADNEQFF,TGTGCCAGCAGCTTGGTCCCGACAGGGGGCGCGGACAATGAGCAGTTCTTC
TRBD2,TRBV27,-,TRBJ2-5,CASSSQKIAGVGETQYF,TGTGCCAGCAGTTCCCAGAAGATAGCGGGAGTCGGGGAGACCCAGTACTTC
-,TRBV27,-,TRBJ2-5,CASSPWEGGQETQYF,TGTGCCAGCAGTCCATGGGAGGGGGGGCAAGAGACCCAGTACTTC
TRBD1,TRBV11-3,-,TRBJ1-6,CASSLTGTGGKYYNSPLHF,TGTGCCAGCAGTTTAACCGGGACAGGGGGCAAGTACTATAATTCACCCCTCCACTTT
-,TRBV6-5,-,TRBJ2-7,CASSQNIGATQYF,TGTGCCAGCAGTCAGAACATTGGAGCTACGCAGTACTTC
TRBD2,TRBV19,-,TRBJ2-7,CASSGTSGTYEQYF,TGTGCCAGTAGCGGGACTAGCGGGACGTACGAGCAGTACTTC
TRBD1,TRBV11-2,-,TRBJ2-1,CASSRTGGEVDEQFF,TGTGCCAGCAGCCGGACAGGGGGCGAAGTGGATGAGCAGTTCTTC
-,TRBV6-5,-,TRBJ1-6,CASSYRTNPNSPLHF,TGTGCCAGCAGTTATCGGACAAACCCCAATTCACCCCTCCACTTT
-,TRBV28,once,TRBJ2-2,CAVPGTNTGELFF,TGTGCCGTACCGGGAACGAACACCGGGGAGCTGTTTTTT
TRBD2,TRBV11-1,-,TRBJ2-1,CASRVSGGPSAEQFF,TGTGCCAGCAGGGTGAGCGGGGGACCCAGTGCTGAGCAGTTCTTC
TRBD2,TRBV19,-,TRBJ2-7,CASSISGRAYEQYF,TGTGCCAGTAGTATAAGCGGGAGGGCCTACGAGCAGTACTTC
TRBD2,TRBV10-2,-,TRBJ2-5,CASSVVAGGKETQYF,TGCGCCAGCAGTGTAGTGGCGGGAGGGAAAGAGACCCAGTACTTC
TRBD2,TRBV6-5,-,TRBJ2-3,CASSPLAGWTDTQYF,TGTGCCAGCAGTCCCCTAGCGGGGTGGACAGATACGCAGTATTTT
TRBD1,TRBV5-6,many,TRBJ1-6,CASSWTGDMNNSPLHF,TGTGCCAGCAGCTGGACAGGGGATATGAATAATTCACCCCTCCACTTT
TRBD2,TRBV5-1,few,TRBJ2-7,CASSLGGSGSGEQYF,TGCGCCAGCAGCTTGGGAGGTAGCGGGTCGGGCGAGCAGTACTTC
TRBD1,TRBV5-1,-,TRBJ2-1,CASSPDRGAEQFF,TGCGCCAGCAGCCCAGACAGGGGGGCTGAGCAGTTCTTC
TRBD2,TRBV11-3,-,TRBJ2-1,CASSTTTSRSSYNEQFF,TGTGCCAGCAGCACCACGACTAGCAGGAGCTCCTACAATGAGCAGTTCTTC
-,TRBV18,-,TRBJ1-2,CASSPTRDNYGYTF,TGTGCCAGCTCGCCTACCAGGGATAACTATGGCTACACCTTC
-,TRBV5-1,-,TRBJ2-1,CASSLVGLSYNEQFF,TGCGCCAGCAGCTTGGTGGGGCTATCCTACAATGAGCAGTTCTTC
-,TRBV5-4,-,TRBJ2-2,CATGGYANTGELFF,TGTGCCACAGGAGGTTACGCGAACACCGGGGAGCTGTTTTTT
TRBD1,TRBV28,few,TRBJ1-2,CAIRGTSARYGYTF,TGTGCCATCAGGGGGACAAGTGCCCGGTATGGCTACACCTTC
-,TRBV30,-,TRBJ1-5,CAWSVERNQPQHF,TGTGCCTGGAGTGTTGAGCGCAATCAGCCCCAGCATTTT
-,TRBV28,once,TRBJ1-2,CASLSSGQNYGYTF,TGTGCCAGCCTTTCGTCAGGGCAGAACTATGGCTACACCTTC
TRBD1,TRBV27,-,TRBJ1-6,CASSWGTQGGYSPLHF,TGTGCCAGCAGCTGGGGCACACAGGGGGGGTATTCACCCCTCCACTTT
TRBD1,TRBV18,-,TRBJ2-1,CASSRQGANEQFF,TGTGCCAGCTCACGACAGGGGGCAAATGAGCAGTTCTTC
TRBD1,TRBV7-2,-,TRBJ2-2,CASSLRQGPSTKELFF,TGTGCCAGCAGCCTTCGACAGGGGCCCAGCACCAAGGAGCTGTTTTTT
-,TRBV29-1,many,TRBJ1-3,CSVITGGNTIYF,TGCAGCGTAATCACAGGGGGAAACACCATATATTTT
-,TRBV11-2,-,TRBJ1-2,CASSQSGVSVYGYTF,TGTGCCAGCAGCCAATCCGGGGTTAGCGTCTATGGCTACACCTTC
-,TRBV24-1,-,TRBJ2-2,CATSDWTRGSTGELFF,TGTGCCACCAGTGATTGGACTAGGGGGAGCACCGGGGAGCTGTTTTTT
-,TRBV18,-,TRBJ1-1,CASSPPGGPEAFF,TGTGCCAGCTCACCACCGGGAGGCCCTGAAGCTTTCTTT
-,TRBV7-2,once,TRBJ2-7,CASSLGGRLSEQYF,TGTGCCAGCAGCTTAGGGGGGCGGTTGAGCGAGCAGTACTTC
TRBD2,TRBV10-3,-,TRBJ2-1,CAISEPAGALLYNEQFF,TGTGCCATCAGTGAGCCAGCGGGAGCCCTACTTTACAATGAGCAGTTCTTC
-,TRBV2,-,TRBJ2-7,CASEITGTREQYF,TGTGCCAGCGAGATAACAGGCACGCGCGAGCAGTACTTC
-,TRBV6-6,few,TRBJ1-5,CASSRPVLGGFNQPQHF,TGTGCCAGCAGTCGACCGGTACTCGGGGGGTTCAATCAGCCCCAGCATTTT
-,TRBV28,-,TRBJ1-1,CASSSSSGGLSTEAFF,TGTGCCAGCAGTTCATCGAGTGGTGGACTGTCCACTGAAGCTTTCTTT
-,TRBV6-5,-,TRBJ1-1,CASSYRRMRSPEAFF,TGTGCCAGCAGTTACAGACGGATGAGGTCGCCTGAAGCTTTCTTT
TRBD1,TRBV5-4,few,TRBJ1-6,CASSPWDSRNSPLHF,TGTGCCAGCAGCCCGTGGGACAGCAGAAATTCACCCCTCCACTTT
TRBD2,TRBV6-2/TRBV6-3,-,TRBJ2-2,CASSYAPGTSGGPINTGELFF,TGTGCCAGCAGTTACGCCCCCGGGACTAGCGGGGGGCCGATAAACACCGGGGAGCTGTTTTTT
-,TRBV14,-,TRBJ1-1,CASSQGLRGFGVNTEAFF,TGTGCCAGCAGCCAAGGACTGCGGGGGTTTGGTGTGAACACTGAAGCTTTCTTT
-,TRBV19,-,TRBJ1-2,CASSAHRAGDYGYTF,TGTGCCAGTAGTGCCCACAGGGCAGGAGACTATGGCTACACCTTC
TRBD2,TRBV10-3,-,TRBJ2-3,CAIGPTSGRGTDTQYF,TGTGCCATCGGACCGACTAGCGGGAGAGGCACAGATACGCAGTATTTT
-,TRBV28,-,TRBJ1-6,CASRFSGTYNSPLHF,TGTGCCAGCAGATTCTCGGGAACCTATAATTCACCCCTCCACTTT
TRBD1,TRBV7-6,-,TRBJ1-6,CASSQTGGNSPLHF,TGTGCCAGCAGCCAGACAGGGGGAAATTCACCCCTCCACTTT
TRBD2,TRBV3-1/TRBV3-2,many,TRBJ2-2,CASSQVSGVTGELFF,TGTGCCAGCAGCCAAGTTAGCGGGGTAACCGGGGAGCTGTTTTTT
-,TRBV12-2,-,TRBJ1-2,CASRLRTGGVYGYTF,TGTGCAAGTCGCTTACGGACAGGGGGCGTCTATGGCTACACCTTC
-,TRBV30,-,TRBJ1-1,CAWTPVGVKYTEAFF,TGTGCCTGGACTCCGGTAGGGGTCAAGTACACTGAAGCTTTCTTT
TRBD2,TRBV7-2,-,TRBJ2-1,CASSQGSGGAYNEQFF,TGTGCCAGCAGCCAGGGTAGCGGGGGGGCCTACAATGAGCAGTTCTTC
TRBD2,TRBV11-2,-,TRBJ2-1,CASSQPLAGLSYNEQFF,TGTGCCAGCAGCCAGCCCTTAGCGGGCCTCTCCTACAATGAGCAGTTCTTC
TRBD2,TRBV5-8,-,TRBJ2-5,CASSLVAGKETQYF,TGTGCCAGCAGCTTGGTAGCGGGGAAAGAGACCCAGTACTTC
TRBD2,TRBV7-2,-,TRBJ2-5,CASSPRGGRETQYF,TGTGCCAGCAGCCCTCGGGGGGGGAGGGAGACCCAGTACTTC
-,TRBV4-1,-,TRBJ2-1,CASSQELLRATEQFF,TGCGCCAGCAGCCAAGAACTCCTGCGGGCGACAGAGCAGTTCTTC
-,TRBV19,once,TRBJ2-1,CASSINYLRSSYNEQFF,TGTGCCAGTAGTATAAACTACCTAAGAAGCTCCTACAATGAGCAGTTCTTC
-,TRBV14,-,TRBJ2-3,CASSQGRAAPFTSTDTQYF,TGTGCCAGCAGCCAAGGTCGCGCCGCTCCCTTTACTAGCACAGATACGCAGTATTTT
TRBD2,TRBV11-2,-,TRBJ2-7,CASSLDLRAGTAYYEQYF,TGTGCCAGCAGCTTAGATCTTAGAGCGGGGACTGCTTACTACGAGCAGTACTTC
-,TRBV7-2,-,TRBJ1-1,CASSWKEGYTEAFF,TGTGCCAGCAGCTGGAAGGAGGGGTACACTGAAGCTTTCTTT
-,TRBV19,-,TRBJ1-5,CASEVQAGGTQHF,TGTGCCAGCGAGGTACAGGCGGGGGGGACCCAGCATTTT
TRBD1,TRBV2,-,TRBJ1-4,CASRGGGTAAGEVFF,TGTGCCAGCCGGGGCGGGGGGACAGCCGCAGGGGAGGTGTTTTTT
-,TRBV30,-,TRBJ1-5,CAWRGRGLWDQPQHF,TGTGCCTGGAGGGGGAGAGGTCTCTGGGATCAGCCCCAGCATTTT